This T cell receptor beta chain was captured in a study of T cells after somatic rescue of genetic block. Trimming took off 11 bases at V and 9 bases at J, with 20 bases between the two ends. The length of the CDR3 is 12 residues. Germline V CDR1 and CDR2: SNHLY, FYNNEI. Repertoires were generated with immunoSEQ multiplex PCR, while TCRdb's copy carries only in-frame clones and drops some. The table shows roughly 67,000 clones, with about 90% occurring only once. The TCR originated in a man aged 35 to 55. Material: peripheral blood mononuclear cells (PBMCs). This chain uses TRBV2 with TRBJ2-7; D gene uncertain. CDR3 bases: TGTGCCTGGCAGGCCCCTTCCTTTGTGCAGTACTTC. It encodes CAWQAPSFVQYF.